Presented here are 13 T cell receptor beta chains from one specimen sequenced in a study of identical twins. TCRdb re-analysed the 5' RACE reads in MiXCR, keeping a single row per CDR3 protein. The data contain about 290,000 distinct CDR3 sequences, more than 8% of them singletons. This sample also belongs to another study, concerning yellow fever vaccine responses in identical twins.

What was sequenced was CD8+ T cells sorted from blood. These TCRs come from a woman under 30 in good health.

The chain employs TRBV7-2 and TRBJ2-1, with TRBD2 identical over 8 bases. This CDR3 comprises 14 residues. Trimming at V came to 1 base and at J to 14 bases, leaving 10 bases not matched to a gene. Germline V gene sequence: CDR1 SGHTA, CDR2 FQGNSA. The CDR3 region is CASSLVTGGGGEFF. The CDR3 coding sequence is TGTGCCAGCAGCTTAGTCACGGGAGGGGGTGGGGAGTTCTTC.

The chain combines TRBV27 with TRBJ2-7; 7 positions match TRBD2. Germline V CDR1 and CDR2: MNHEY, SMNVEV (reference sequence). The CDR3 sequence is 18 residues long. Trimming removed 0 bases from V and 1 base from J; junction bases left unmatched: 12. The CDR3 spells CASSLSQNRGRGSYEQYF. In nucleotides, the CDR3 is TGTGCCAGCAGTTTATCCCAAAACCGCGGGAGAGGGTCCTACGAGCAGTACTTC.

This rearrangement joins TRBV27 to TRBJ2-7; D may be TRBD1 (5 bases). The germline V and J ends were trimmed by 10 bases and 4 bases, with 17 bases remaining between them. Germline V lookup: CDR1 MNHEY, CDR2 SMNVEV (reference sequence). There are 13 residues in the CDR3. The CDR3 sequence: CANTRHQGYEQYF. CDR3 in DNA: TGTGCCAACACCAGACACCAGGGTTACGAGCAGTACTTC.

This clonotype has only a few counts. The chain links TRBV7-9 to TRBJ2-7, with 7 bases matching TRBD1. CDR1 is SEHNR and CDR2 is FQNEAQ in the germline V gene (reference sequence). This CDR3 contains 15 residues. V shed 5 bases, J shed 5 bases, and the junction held 12 bases outside the gene matches. In DNA, the CDR3 is TGTGCCAGCAGCCCGTTTAGGACAGGTAGCGACGAGCAGTACTTC. This translates into CASSPFRTGSDEQYF.

This clonotype was seen ten or more times. This sequence joins TRBV10-3 and TRBJ2-2; D is perhaps TRBD2 (6 bases). The CDR3 runs 14 residues. Germline-derived CDR1 and CDR2 are ENHRY and SYGVKD. The V and J ends lost 8 bases and 1 base respectively, with 11 bases between them. CDR3 DNA sequence: TGTGCCATCGGGGCGGGGAGGAACACCGGGGAGCTGTTTTTT. Its translation: CAIGAGRNTGELFF.

The chain couples TRBV29-1 to TRBJ1-1; 7 bases line up with TRBD1. This CDR3 region has 13 residues. Germline CDR1 is SQVTM and CDR2 is ANQGSEA. J lost 3 bases, V lost 4 bases, and 5 bases had no gene match. The CDR3 region has the DNA TGCAGCGTTGCGCATGGACAGGACACTGAAGCTTTCTTT. This codes for CSVAHGQDTEAFF.

This chain connects TRBV28 to TRBJ2-1, with no clear D. The CDR3 loop spans 13 amino acids. V dropped 7 bases and J dropped 6 bases, with 13 bases sitting between them. CDR1 MDHEN and CDR2 SYDVKM come from the germline V gene. The CDR3: CASKSFSANEQFF. The DNA of the CDR3 is TGTGCCAGCAAAAGTTTCTCAGCCAATGAGCAGTTCTTC.

This clonotype has a handful of counts. V usage is TRBV6-1 and J usage is TRBJ1-4, with D possibly being TRBD1 (5 bases). Trimming took 3 bases from V and 4 from J, leaving 9 bases between them. The CDR3 contains 14 residues. CDR1 is MNHNS and CDR2 is SASEGT in the germline V gene. Here the CDR3 DNA reads TGTGCCAGCAGTGAGGGGCACAATAATGAAAAACTGTTTTTT. Protein: CASSEGHNNEKLFF.

The chain links TRBV29-1 to TRBJ2-7; TRBD2 matches at 10 bases. The CDR3 contains 13 residues. Germline V gene data show CDR1 as SQVTM and CDR2 as ANQGSEA. The trim removed 7 bases at V and 3 bases at J, leaving 6 bases unmatched. The CDR3 protein is CSALAGGLYEQYF. The CDR3 bases are TGCAGCGCTTTAGCGGGGGGCCTCTACGAGCAGTACTTC.

V gene TRBV27 combines with J gene TRBJ1-6; D remains ambiguous. CDR3 length: 13 amino acids. Germline CDR1 MNHEY, CDR2 SMNVEV (reference sequence). V lost 3 bases to trimming and J lost 11 bases, with 11 bases between them. The CDR3 DNA reads TGTGCCAGCAGTTTTGGAGATTGGGCACCCCTCCACTTT. Translating gives CASSFGDWAPLHF.

This clonotype came up many times. The chain combines TRBV7-8 with TRBJ2-5; 11 bases agree with TRBD2. Trimming took 5 bases from V and 4 from J; bases not matched to a gene: 9. The CDR3 totals 16 residues. In germline, CDR1 is SGHVS, CDR2 FQNEAQ. CDR3 coding DNA: TGTGCCAGCAGCCTAAGACTAGCGGGGACTGTAGAGACCCAGTACTTC. The encoded protein is CASSLRLAGTVETQYF.

The chain couples TRBV4-3 to TRBJ2-1; 8 nucleotides line up with TRBD1. CDR1 and CDR2 (germline): LGHNA, YSLEER. The J segment lost 0 bases and the V segment lost 3 bases, leaving 4 bases of the junction unmatched. This CDR3 has 16 residues. The CDR3 region is CASSHYRGSSYNEQFF. DNA of the CDR3: TGCGCCAGCAGCCACTACAGGGGGAGCTCCTACAATGAGCAGTTCTTC.

The rearrangement joins TRBV27 to TRBJ1-1; D not certain. Germline V gene data show CDR1 as MNHEY and CDR2 as SMNVEV (reference sequence). The CDR3 is 12 amino acids. The V gene lost 8 bases and the J gene lost 8 bases, with 15 bases spanning the gap. CDR3 bases: TGTGCCAGCTCCCAAACAGCGCCCGAAGCTTTCTTT. This encodes CASSQTAPEAFF.